These T cell receptor beta chains were read from a single sample in a study of vaccination and CD4 T cells after COVID-19. Antigens of these TCRs are unknown. One entry per CDR3 protein, called by TCRdb with MiXCR from the PCR reads. The table shows approximately 9,100 distinct CDR3 sequences, with about 37% occurring only once. Sequencing was done on a sample of CD4+ T cells from blood, cultured in vitro. The receptors here all came from a human donor in good health. Each CDR3 is given with its conserved first and last residue. D genes are given only for firm matches. Rows may omit the clone size; those that give it use once, few, many or a size class.

>TRBD1|TRBJ1-5|few|TRBV24-1
TGTGCCACCAGTGATATTTCAGGGGGCGAGAGTCAGCCCCAGCATTTT
CATSDISGGESQPQHF
>TRBD1|TRBJ2-1|few|TRBV11-2
TGTGCCAGCAGCCCGGGGACAGGGGTGGTAAATGAGCAGTTCTTC
CASSPGTGVVNEQFF
>NA|TRBJ2-7|NA|TRBV7-2
TGTGCCAGCAGCTCCTGGATGGAGCAGTACTTC
CASSSWMEQYF
>TRBD1|TRBJ1-1|NA|TRBV20-1
TGCAGTCCTCTCGGACAGGGAATACTGAGCACTGAAGCTTTCTTT
CSPLGQGILSTEAFF
>NA|TRBJ1-2|few|TRBV6-5
TGTGCCAGCAGTTCAGACAGCAACGCGATCTATGGCTACACCTTC
CASSSDSNAIYGYTF
>NA|TRBJ1-2|few|TRBV12-3/TRBV12-4
TGTGCCAGCAGTTATAGGTCTGGCTACACCTTC
CASSYRSGYTF
>NA|TRBJ2-5|NA|TRBV5-1
TGCGCCAGCAGCTTTACCAGTACGCAAGAGACCCAGTACTTC
CASSFTSTQETQYF
>NA|TRBJ2-7|NA|TRBV6-2/TRBV6-3
TGTGCCAGCAACAGGGCCGGAACCTACGAGCAGTACTTC
CASNRAGTYEQYF
>NA|TRBJ2-1|few|TRBV7-6
TGTGCCAGCAGCTTACTTGACCAATTCAATGAGCAGTTCTTC
CASSLLDQFNEQFF
>NA|TRBJ2-7|NA|TRBV5-5
TGTGCCAGCAGCCCTTCTCGGGGGACCTACGAGCAGTACTTC
CASSPSRGTYEQYF
>NA|TRBJ1-3|NA|TRBV19
TGTGCCAGTAGTATAGGGTCAGGCCACTCTGGAAACACCATATATTTT
CASSIGSGHSGNTIYF
>NA|TRBJ1-6|NA|TRBV20-1
TGCGGTGCTAGACCTGACGGAGAGCGTTCACCCCTCCACTTT
CGARPDGERSPLHF
>NA|TRBJ2-7|NA|TRBV6-2/TRBV6-3
TGTGCCAGCAGTTACCGGCCATCGACGGGGGCTTACGAGCAGTACTTC
CASSYRPSTGAYEQYF
>NA|TRBJ2-5|NA|TRBV12-3/TRBV12-4
TGTGCCAGCAGACTCCCGAGTGGGGTGACCCAGTACTTC
CASRLPSGVTQYF
>TRBD2|TRBJ2-4|NA|TRBV30
TGTGCCTGGAGCGGACTAGCGGGAGGGAACATTCAGTACTTC
CAWSGLAGGNIQYF
>NA|TRBJ1-3|NA|TRBV6-2/TRBV6-3
TGTGCCAGCAGTTATCCTCCGGTGGACACCATATATTTT
CASSYPPVDTIYF
>NA|TRBJ2-5|few|TRBV28
TGTGCCAGCAGTAAGGGGTGGGGAGAGACCCAGTACTTC
CASSKGWGETQYF
>NA|TRBJ2-3|NA|TRBV7-9
TGTGCCAGCAGCCATGGACTGTCCGTGCAGTATTTT
CASSHGLSVQYF
>NA|TRBJ1-1|medium-sized|TRBV27
TGTGCCACTGGGGCCGGGACTGCGAACACTGAAGCTTTCTTT
CATGAGTANTEAFF
>TRBD1|TRBJ2-7|NA|TRBV4-3
TGCGCCAGCAGCCATAATCCTGGGGACAGGACCTACGAGCAGTACTTC
CASSHNPGDRTYEQYF
>NA|TRBJ1-6|NA|TRBV30
TGTGCCTGGAGGGGTCAGGACGAAGGTTTAAATTCACCCCTCCACTTT
CAWRGQDEGLNSPLHF
>NA|TRBJ2-5|once|TRBV12-3/TRBV12-4
TGTGCCAGCAGTCTTCGTGAGACCCAGTACTTC
CASSLRETQYF
>NA|TRBJ1-5|NA|TRBV7-9
TGTGCCAGCAGCTTGGGTTCAGGGAGCAATCAGCCCCAGCATTTT
CASSLGSGSNQPQHF
>NA|TRBJ1-1|NA|TRBV5-1
TGCGCCAGCAGCCGCGGGGGAGGGGGGTCGGCTTTCTTT
CASSRGGGGSAFF
>NA|TRBJ1-3|NA|TRBV7-3
TGTGCCAGCAGCTTAAATGGGGGGGCTGGAAACACCATATATTTT
CASSLNGGAGNTIYF
>NA|TRBJ2-1|few|TRBV6-2/TRBV6-3
TGTGCCAGCAGTTACTCTTGGGGCTCCTACAATGAGCAGTTCTTC
CASSYSWGSYNEQFF
>TRBD1|TRBJ1-5|medium-sized|TRBV10-3
TGTGCCATTGGGACAGATAGCAATCAGCCCCAGCATTTT
CAIGTDSNQPQHF
>NA|TRBJ2-2|few|TRBV6-2/TRBV6-3
TGTGCCAGCAGATTGACAGGCATATACACCGGGGAGCTGTTTTTT
CASRLTGIYTGELFF
>NA|TRBJ1-1|NA|TRBV6-1
TGTGCCAGCAGCATGTTAGGCGGTCGTGAAGCTTTCTTT
CASSMLGGREAFF
>NA|TRBJ1-6|NA|TRBV10-3
TGTGCCATCAGTGAGTCGCCAAGGGAAGTTGGTTATAATTCACCCCTCCACTTT
CAISESPREVGYNSPLHF
>NA|TRBJ1-1|NA|TRBV5-1
TGCGCCAGCAGCTTGGCCTGGGGCGGAGGCACTGAAGCTTTCTTT
CASSLAWGGGTEAFF
>NA|TRBJ2-7|NA|TRBV6-5
TGTGCCAGCAGTTACTCTGAGGAGTACGAGCAGTACTTC
CASSYSEEYEQYF
>TRBD1|TRBJ1-1|NA|TRBV19
TGTGCCAGTAGCACAGGGGTTAAGGGTGAAGCTTTCTTT
CASSTGVKGEAFF
>TRBD1|TRBJ2-4|few|TRBV20-1
TGCAGTGCTATTGGAGGGCGACAGGGGCTAGCCAAAAACATTCAGTACTTC
CSAIGGRQGLAKNIQYF
>NA|TRBJ2-7|NA|TRBV20-1
TGCAGTGCTAGAGGCCATTTACTAGCAGGGGAGCAGTACTTC
CSARGHLLAGEQYF
>NA|TRBJ2-1|NA|TRBV6-2/TRBV6-3
TGTGCCAGCTGCCGCGAGAGGCTGGGCCAATGGGAGCAGTTCTTC
CASCRERLGQWEQFF
>NA|TRBJ1-1|few|TRBV20-1
TGCAGTGCCAGAAGTGGCCAGGCGTACACTGAAGCTTTCTTT
CSARSGQAYTEAFF
>NA|TRBJ1-1|NA|TRBV25-1
TGTGCCACCCGGGCTTCTATCCCAGACACTGAAGCTTTCTTT
CATRASIPDTEAFF
>TRBD1|TRBJ2-3|NA|TRBV5-1
TGCGCCAGCAGCTTGGTTGGCGACAGGGCCACAGATACGCAGTATTTT
CASSLVGDRATDTQYF
>TRBD2|TRBJ2-1|NA|TRBV7-8
TGTGCCAGCAGCTTGTTGATTAGACTAGCGGGAGGTGGATACGAGCAGTTCTTC
CASSLLIRLAGGGYEQFF
>NA|TRBJ2-7|few|TRBV21-1
TGTGCCAGCAGCAAGGGCAGGTTCGGGAACTCCGACGAGCAGTACTTC
CASSKGRFGNSDEQYF
>NA|TRBJ1-2|NA|TRBV28
TGTGCCAGCAGTTTAATTTTCGGGGGGCTCGGCTATGGCTACACCTTC
CASSLIFGGLGYGYTF
>NA|TRBJ1-1|few|TRBV6-1
TGTGCCAGCAGTGAAGACAGGGACGACACTGAAGCTTTCTTT
CASSEDRDDTEAFF
>NA|TRBJ1-6|few|TRBV14
TGTGCCAGCAGCCAGATGGGGCCGAATAATTCACCCCTCCACTTT
CASSQMGPNNSPLHF
>NA|TRBJ1-2|NA|TRBV5-8
TGTGCCAGCAGCTTCCAATTCCAATCGTACGGCTACACCTTC
CASSFQFQSYGYTF
>TRBD2|TRBJ2-7|NA|TRBV7-3
TGTGCCAGCAGCTCCGGGACTAGCTACAAGCAGTACTTC
CASSSGTSYKQYF
>NA|TRBJ2-3|NA|TRBV20-1
TGCAGTGCTAGTCTCCAGCTCCGCACAGATACGCAGTATTTT
CSASLQLRTDTQYF
>TRBD1|TRBJ2-7|NA|TRBV2
TGTGCCAGCAGTGACAACAGGGGCTCCTACGAGCAGTACTTC
CASSDNRGSYEQYF
>NA|TRBJ2-1|few|TRBV10-2
TGCGCCAGCAGTGGGACTCTGGGGGAGCAGTTCTTC
CASSGTLGEQFF
>NA|TRBJ2-5|NA|TRBV21-1
TGTGCCAGCAGCAATATCCCCCGAGAGACCCAGTACTTC
CASSNIPRETQYF
>NA|TRBJ1-5|few|TRBV24-1
TGTGCCACCAGTGCTCCAGGGAATCAGCCCCAGCATTTT
CATSAPGNQPQHF
>NA|TRBJ2-1|NA|TRBV5-4
TGTGCCAGCAGCTCAGCGGGTCTCTACAATGAGCAGTTCTTC
CASSSAGLYNEQFF